This T cell receptor (beta chain) was identified during a study of blood T cell repertoires in COVID-19. In the original processing: Estimated nucleated cell counts came from reference gene primer amplification. Here immunoSEQ multiplex PCR was the method, and the copy in TCRdb shows in-frame clones only, minus some. D and trimming come from the DNA, and the V and J calls and clone size come from that table. The repertoire holds some 150,000 clones, approximately 83% seen once, with 6.5% to 9.5% in the top ten. Seattle patients were enrolled during active infection and followed longitudinally. The CDR3 runs to 18 residues. CDR1 and CDR2 (germline): SGHVT, SQSDAQ. V shed 1 base and J 8 bases; nucleotides not matched to a gene: 13. A single count supports this clone.

The chain uses TRBV7-4 and TRBJ1-3, with TRBD1 matching 11 bases. The source of this sequence is a woman aged 60 to 75 with COVID-19, enrolled during active disease. Specimen: peripheral blood. The CDR3 DNA follows: TGTGCCAGCAGCTTAGAGGCTTTCCCTTGGACAGGGGGCGACACCATATATTTT. Translation gives CASSLEAFPWTGGDTIYF.